The T cell receptor (beta chain) described here comes from a study of T cell responses to AZD1222 COVID-19 vaccine. This clone appeared a few times. TCRdb's table, derived via immunoSEQ multiplex PCR, lists solely in-frame clones and lacks some. Of roughly 120,000 clones listed, about 91% are singletons. The CDR3 has 16 amino acids. The V end was cut by 4 bases, the J end by 1 base, with 14 bases between. Germline V gene data show CDR1 as SGHDN and CDR2 as FVKESK. The genes are TRBV14 and TRBJ2-4, with unresolved D. The sample consisted of peripheral blood, taken on day 0 of AZD1222 vaccination. The receptor was derived from an adult in good health. The CDR3 DNA is TGTGCCAGCAGCCTCTCGGGCCGTGGGGCCAAAAACATTCAGTACTTC. It specifies CASSLSGRGAKNIQYF.